Sequencing of this T cell receptor (beta chain) was carried out in a study of blood T cell repertoires in COVID-19. In the study overall: Specimens from acute and convalescent COVID-19 originated in the United States, Italy and Spain. From T cells, B-cell-depleted T cells, or PBMCs came the material, which was cDNA or gDNA.

Methods used by the authors: Reference gene primer amplification yielded estimated nucleated cell counts. Assay: immunoSEQ multiplex PCR; the TCRdb copy retains only in-frame clones and omits some. V, J and clone size derive from that table, while D and trimming were established from the DNA sequence. This table has around 300,000 clones, around 86% appearing once. The V gene's germline CDR1 is SGHTA and CDR2 FQGTGA. The CDR3 totals 14 residues. Trimming at V came to 5 bases and at J to 4 bases, leaving 2 bases not matched to a gene. The TCR originated in a middle-aged woman who had recovered from COVID-19. The source material was peripheral blood. This chain links TRBV7-3 with TRBJ2-3; 11 bases fit TRBD2. CDR3 in DNA: TGTGCCAGCAGCGAGGGACTAGCGGCAGATACGCAGTATTTT. It specifies CASSEGLAADTQYF.